The sequence of this T cell receptor beta chain was determined in a study of persistence of HIV-infected CD4 T cells. Across the study: Donors were ART-treated; their CMV- and Gag-responding CD4+ T cells were isolated. Donors had been on suppressive ART for a median of 8 years. Overall study findings and caveats: Degenerate expanded CDR3beta sequences were enriched among CMV- and Gag-responding cells. Proviral oligoclonality tracked with TCR oligoclonality within the same sorted cells.

V was clipped by 7 bases and J by 1 base, with 13 bases between them. Germline-derived CDR1 and CDR2 are LNHDA and SQIVND (reference sequence). The CDR3 contains 14 residues. The stimulus was lysate of CMV-infected fibroblasts, approximately 9.6 ug/mL. CD40L-negative CD69-negative CD45RO-high memory CD4+ T cells were sorted as populations depleted of antigen-responding cells. Worth noting for this clone: The antigen remains unidentified.

The immunoSEQ assay was version 4, run in survey mode. Assay: immunoSEQ multiplex PCR; the TCRdb copy retains only in-frame clones and omits some. The table has approximately 30,000 clones, about 80% seen once. The gene calls are TRBV19 and TRBJ1-1; the D is unclear. The sequence derives from an adult woman with HIV who was CMV-seropositive. This sample comprised CD4+ T cells sorted from PBMCs after approximately 20-hour stimulation, obtained from a patient who received antiretroviral therapy. The CDR3 sequence: CASTLYVRNTEAFF. The CDR3 coding sequence is TGTGCCAGTACCTTGTACGTAAGGAACACTGAAGCTTTCTTT. The entire variable domain, with the rest obtained from reference TRBV19 and TRBJ1-1, is as follows: DGGITQSPKYLFRKEGQNVTLSCEQNLNHDAMYWYRQDPGQGLRLIYYSQIVNDFQKGDIAEGYSVSREKKESFPLTVTSAQKNPTAFYLCASTLYVRNTEAFFGQGTRLTVV.